This TCR beta chain was identified during a study of T cells expressing NK-cell markers. In the study overall: Sequencing of TCR beta repertoires drew on sorted CD3+CD56+NKG2C+, CD3+CD56+NKG2C- and CD3+CD56-NKG2C+ T cells. Sequenced donors, eight in total, included seven who were HCMV-seropositive and one who was seronegative.

Beta-chain TCR cDNA was generated via 5'RACE template switching with UMIs. TCRdb reprocessed the 5' RACE reads; each CDR3 protein has one entry and no DNA is given. The repertoire table contains some 460,000 distinct CDR3 sequences. The CDR3 extends over 11 amino acids. The sample taken for sequencing was blood T cells: a sorted CD56 or NKG2C T cell subset, CD4+ or CD8+ T cells, or bulk PBMC T cells (not recorded which). The sequence was obtained from a woman between 50 and 59 years old in good health. The chain recombines TRBV12-3 or TRBV12-4 with TRBJ2-1. This CDR3 reads CASGPVWEQFF.